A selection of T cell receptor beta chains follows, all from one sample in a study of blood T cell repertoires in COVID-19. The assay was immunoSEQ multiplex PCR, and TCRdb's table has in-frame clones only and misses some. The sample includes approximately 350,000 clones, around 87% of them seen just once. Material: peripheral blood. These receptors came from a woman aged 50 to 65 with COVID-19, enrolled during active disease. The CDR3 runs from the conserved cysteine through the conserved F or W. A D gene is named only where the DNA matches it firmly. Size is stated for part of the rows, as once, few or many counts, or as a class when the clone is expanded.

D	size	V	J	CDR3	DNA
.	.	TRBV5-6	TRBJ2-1	CASSLRRVSSYNEQFF	TGTGCCAGCAGCTTGCGGCGGGTAAGCTCCTACAATGAGCAGTTCTTC
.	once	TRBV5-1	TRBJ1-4	CASSLARQTNEKLFF	TGCGCCAGCAGCTTGGCTCGACAGACTAATGAAAAACTGTTTTTT
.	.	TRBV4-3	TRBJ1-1	CASSQAASMNTEAFF	TGCGCCAGCAGCCAAGCCGCTAGTATGAACACTGAAGCTTTCTTT
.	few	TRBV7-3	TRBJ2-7	CASSLGQFYEQYF	TGTGCCAGCAGCTTAGGCCAGTTCTACGAGCAGTACTTC
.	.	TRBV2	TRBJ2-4	CASTPPASKQYF	TGTGCCAGCACCCCCCCCGCGTCCAAGCAGTACTTC
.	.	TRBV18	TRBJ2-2	CASSPRVAQGNTGELFF	TGTGCCAGCTCACCACGGGTAGCACAGGGTAACACCGGGGAGCTGTTTTTT
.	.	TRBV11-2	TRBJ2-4	CASSLVYGRRLAKNIQYF	TGTGCCAGCAGCTTAGTTTACGGTCGTAGACTAGCCAAAAACATTCAGTACTTC
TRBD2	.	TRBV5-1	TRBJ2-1	CASSLTIAGYNEQFF	TGCGCCAGCAGCTTGACGATAGCGGGATACAATGAGCAGTTCTTC
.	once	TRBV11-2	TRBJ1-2	CASSSRGNNYGYTF	TGTGCCAGCAGCTCTCGGGGAAATAACTATGGCTACACCTTC
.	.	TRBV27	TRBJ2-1	CASSSRTTIQEFF	TGTGCCAGCAGTTCCCGAACGACTATTCAGGAGTTCTTC
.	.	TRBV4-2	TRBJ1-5	CASSQLISYSNQPQHF	TGTGCCAGCAGCCAACTAATATCCTATAGCAATCAGCCCCAGCATTTT
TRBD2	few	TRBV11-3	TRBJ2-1	CASSLAQRTSGRGGQFF	TGTGCCAGCAGCTTAGCCCAACGGACTAGCGGGAGAGGTGGGCAGTTCTTC
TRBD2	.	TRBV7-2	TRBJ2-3	CASSLAQASGTDTQYF	TGTGCCAGCAGCTTAGCGCAGGCTAGCGGAACAGATACGCAGTATTTT
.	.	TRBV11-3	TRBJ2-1	CASSLDPPRLQSYNEQFF	TGTGCCAGCAGCTTAGACCCCCCTCGACTTCAAAGCTACAATGAGCAGTTCTTC
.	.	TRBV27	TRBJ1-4	CASSPRGRQRANEKLFF	TGTGCCAGCAGTCCTCGGGGTCGGCAGAGGGCTAATGAAAAACTGTTTTTT
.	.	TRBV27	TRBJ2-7	CASSFQDSSYEQYF	TGTGCCAGCAGTTTTCAGGACAGCTCCTACGAGCAGTACTTC
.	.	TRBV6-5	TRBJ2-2	CATTGYANTGELFF	TGTGCCACTACAGGGTACGCAAACACCGGGGAGCTGTTTTTT
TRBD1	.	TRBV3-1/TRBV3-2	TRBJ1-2	CASSQADRGLNYGYTF	TGTGCCAGCAGCCAAGCAGACAGGGGGCTTAACTATGGCTACACCTTC
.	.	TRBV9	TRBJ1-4	CASSVGATNEKLFF	TGTGCCAGCAGCGTAGGAGCAACTAATGAAAAACTGTTTTTT
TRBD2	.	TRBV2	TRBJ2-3	CASSASGRRDTQYF	TGTGCCAGCAGCGCTAGCGGGAGAAGAGATACGCAGTATTTT
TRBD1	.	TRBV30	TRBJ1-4	CAWSVSRTGNNEKLFF	TGTGCCTGGAGTGTATCCCGGACAGGGAATAATGAAAAACTGTTTTTT
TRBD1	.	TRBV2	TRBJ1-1	CASMSNHQGGLTEAFF	TGTGCCAGCATGTCCAACCACCAGGGGGGTCTGACTGAAGCTTTCTTT
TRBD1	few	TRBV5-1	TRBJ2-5	CASRRDREETQYF	TGCGCCAGCAGGAGGGACAGAGAAGAGACCCAGTACTTC
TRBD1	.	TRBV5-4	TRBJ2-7	CASSLAGTGWYEQYF	TGTGCCAGCAGCTTGGCTGGGACAGGGTGGTACGAGCAGTACTTC
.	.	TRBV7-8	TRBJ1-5	CASSLAVGPRQPQHF	TGTGCCAGCAGCTTAGCGGTGGGGCCCCGACAGCCCCAGCATTTT
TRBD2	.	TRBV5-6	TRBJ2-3	CASKTRGLANPDTQYF	TGTGCCAGCAAAACTCGGGGACTAGCGAACCCAGATACGCAGTATTTT
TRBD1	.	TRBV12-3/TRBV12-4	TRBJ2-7	CASSRQGFYEQYF	TGTGCCAGCAGCCGACAGGGGTTCTACGAGCAGTACTTC
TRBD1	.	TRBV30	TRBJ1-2	CAWSVRQGNYGYTF	TGTGCCTGGAGTGTCCGACAGGGTAACTATGGCTACACCTTC
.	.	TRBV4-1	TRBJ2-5	CASSQGPQGSGQETQYF	TGCGCCAGCAGCCAAGGACCCCAGGGTAGCGGTCAAGAGACCCAGTACTTC
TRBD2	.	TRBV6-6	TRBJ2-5	CASSAYLGLAGVEDQETQYF	TGTGCCAGCAGCGCTTACCTTGGACTAGCGGGAGTCGAGGATCAAGAGACCCAGTACTTC
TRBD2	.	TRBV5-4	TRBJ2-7	CASSPGGGAHEQYF	TGTGCCAGCAGCCCTGGGGGGGGTGCGCACGAGCAGTACTTC